This T cell receptor beta chain was sequenced for a study of T cells in Graves' hyperthyroidism and ophthalmopathy. The CDR3 spans 13 residues. Trimming took off 6 bases at V and 0 bases at J, with 8 bases between the two ends. The germline V gene encodes CDR1 ENHRY and CDR2 SYGVKD. It was RNA transcripts that yielded the amplified TCR beta CDR3 regions. During a first-round RT-PCR of the TCR CDR3, the HTBI primer set was used. TCRdb re-analysed the multiplex PCR reads in MiXCR, keeping a single row per CDR3 protein. The top ten hold around 20% of the sample, which has 540,000 or so distinct CDR3 sequences, about half seen once.

The source of this sequence is an adult woman with Graves' disease, either hyperthyroidism or ophthalmopathy (not recorded which). Sequenced input: peripheral blood or thyroid tissue (not recorded which). This chain connects TRBV10-3 to TRBJ1-1; D call uncertain. The CDR3 coding sequence is TGTGCCATCAGGGCAGGCATGAACACTGAAGCTTTCTTT. Translating gives CAIRAGMNTEAFF.